This TCR beta chain was identified in a study of T cells after yellow fever vaccination. This clonotype was seen a few times. Via MiXCR, TCRdb re-called the 5' RACE reads, giving one row per CDR3 protein. The sample consists of approximately 90,000 distinct CDR3 sequences, 5.8% of them appearing once. This clonotype was obtained from a man between 18 and 35 years old who received the YFV17D yellow fever vaccine. The material was CD8+ T cells sorted from PBMCs, obtained 10 days after the yellow fever booster vaccination.

The CDR3 region has the DNA TGTGCCAGCAGCTTACGGGGGAATCAGCCCCAGCATTTT. As protein: CASSLRGNQPQHF. The genes are TRBV13 and TRBJ1-5; perhaps TRBD1 as D (5 bases). Trimming removed 2 bases at V and 4 bases at J, with 6 bases between. Germline CDR1 reads PRHDT; CDR2 reads FYEKMQ (reference sequence). This CDR3 has 13 amino acids.